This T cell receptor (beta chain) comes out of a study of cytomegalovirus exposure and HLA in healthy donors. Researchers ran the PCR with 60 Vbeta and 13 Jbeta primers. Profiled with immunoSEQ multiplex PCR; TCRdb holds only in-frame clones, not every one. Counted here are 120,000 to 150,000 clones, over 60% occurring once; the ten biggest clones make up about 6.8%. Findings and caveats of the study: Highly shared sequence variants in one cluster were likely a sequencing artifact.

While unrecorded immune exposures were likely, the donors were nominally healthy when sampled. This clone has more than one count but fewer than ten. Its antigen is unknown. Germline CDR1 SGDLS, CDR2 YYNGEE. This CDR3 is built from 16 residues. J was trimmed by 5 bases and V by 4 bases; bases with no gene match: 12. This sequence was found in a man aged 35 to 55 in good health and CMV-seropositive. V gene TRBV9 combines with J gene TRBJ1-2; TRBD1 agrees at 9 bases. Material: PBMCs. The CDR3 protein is CASSPTPGQGIYGYTF. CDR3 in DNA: TGTGCCAGCAGCCCCACCCCGGGACAGGGAATATATGGCTACACCTTC.